This T cell receptor (beta chain) emerged from a study of T cells in Graves' hyperthyroidism and ophthalmopathy. The study's findings and limits: The model identified upcoming ophthalmopathy a median about 7.1 months ahead of onset.

The investigators amplified TCR beta CDR3 regions from RNA transcripts. A first-round RT-PCR of the TCR CDR3 used the HTBI primer set. TCRdb itself ran the multiplex PCR reads through MiXCR, one entry per CDR3 protein. In the table there are about 680,000 distinct CDR3 sequences, 35% of which are singletons. Notes on this clonotype: Antigen specificity is unknown.

The receptor comes from a middle-aged woman with Graves' hyperthyroidism. Sequenced input: blood.

The CDR3 reads CASRDRLQPQHF. DNA of the CDR3: TGTGCCAGCAGAGACCGATTACAGCCCCAGCATTTT. The genes are TRBV15 and TRBJ1-5; D remains unclear. CDR3 length: 12 amino acids. Germline loops: CDR1 LNHNV, CDR2 YYDKDF (reference sequence). V lost 10 bases, J lost 7 bases, and 14 bases lay in between.